The 24 T cell receptor beta chains below all came from one sample that was sequenced in a study of blood T cell repertoires in COVID-19. Method: immunoSEQ multiplex PCR; TCRdb's copy keeps in-frame clones and lacks some. The table has about 200,000 clones, roughly 87% seen once. The sample was peripheral blood. The origin of the receptors is a man aged 35 to 55 with active or convalescent COVID-19.

The V gene is TRBV7-2, the J gene TRBJ1-2; 8 nucleotides agree with TRBD1. The J segment lost 8 bases and the V segment lost 1 base, leaving 12 bases of the junction unmatched. Germline-derived CDR1 and CDR2 are SGHTA and FQGNSA. This CDR3 is built from 16 residues. For the CDR3, the DNA is TGTGCCAGCAGCTTAGGCAGGGGGCGCAGGTTAGGCGGCTACACCTTC. Its protein is CASSLGRGRRLGGYTF.

The chain uses TRBV28 and TRBJ1-5; tentative D call: TRBD1 (6 bases). Looked up from germline, CDR1 is MDHEN and CDR2 is SYDVKM. The CDR3 is 16 amino acids. V was trimmed by 5 bases and J by 0 bases, leaving 14 bases between them. CDR3 sequence: CASSGNREYSNQPQHF. The CDR3 bases are TGTGCCAGCAGTGGGAACAGGGAATATAGCAATCAGCCCCAGCATTTT.

The V and J genes are TRBV11-2 and TRBJ2-4; D ambiguous. CDR3 length equals 11 residues. V lost 5 bases, J lost 5 bases, and 4 bases lay in between. CDR1 and CDR2 (germline): SGHAT, FQNNGV. The CDR3 sequence: CASSAENIQYF. As DNA, the CDR3 is TGTGCCAGCAGCGCGGAAAACATTCAGTACTTC.

The chain joins TRBV27 to TRBJ2-5; D is perhaps TRBD2 (8 bases). Germline lookup yields CDR1 MNHEY and CDR2 SMNVEV (reference sequence). This CDR3 comprises 15 residues. Trimming took off 8 bases at V and 4 bases at J, with 20 bases between the two ends. CDR3 protein: CASSVGGGRLETQYF. The CDR3 DNA follows: TGTGCCAGCTCCGTAGGGGGCGGGAGGTTAGAGACCCAGTACTTC.

This clone turned up a few times. The chain couples TRBV11-2 to TRBJ1-1; 8 bases match TRBD1. J gave up 0 bases and V 4 bases, and 4 bases lay outside the gene matches. CDR1 is SGHAT, CDR2 FQNNGV, per germline. This CDR3 is 15 amino acids long. The DNA of the CDR3 is TGTGCCAGCAGCTCCCGGGACAGGCTGAACACTGAAGCTTTCTTT. As protein: CASSSRDRLNTEAFF.

The genes are TRBV19 and TRBJ2-3; a weak D match, TRBD2 (5 bases). The CDR3 runs 12 residues. Germline-derived CDR1 and CDR2 are LNHDA and SQIVND (reference sequence). The ends were cut back, 5 bases at V and 10 bases at J, with 13 bases in the middle. CDR3 nucleotides: TGTGCCAGTAGTGTCGACTATCAGGCGCAGTATTTT. Encoded protein: CASSVDYQAQYF.

V usage is TRBV27 and J usage is TRBJ1-2, with unresolved D. Germline CDR1 and CDR2: MNHEY and SMNVEV (reference sequence). The V end was cut by 4 bases, the J end by 4 bases, with 16 bases between. CDR3 length: 15 amino acids. In nucleotides, the CDR3 is TGTGCCAGCAGTTCCGGGTCGCGGGCTATCTATGGCTACACCTTC. Translating it yields CASSSGSRAIYGYTF.

V and J are TRBV18 and TRBJ2-3; TRBD1 aligns across 9 bases. There are 17 residues in the CDR3. V shed 3 bases, J shed 2 bases, and the junction held 9 bases outside the gene matches. Germline CDR1 is KGHSH and CDR2 is LQKENI. The CDR3 spells CASSPRVRDRATDTQYF. The DNA of the CDR3 is TGTGCCAGCTCACCCCGTGTAAGGGACAGGGCCACAGATACGCAGTATTTT.

The chain employs TRBV11-2 and TRBJ1-4; D is undetermined. The length of the CDR3 is 14 residues. The V and J ends lost 6 bases and 8 bases respectively, with 16 bases between them. The germline V gene has CDR1 SGHAT and CDR2 FQNNGV. The CDR3 DNA is TGTGCCAGCAGAATAAACATAGCGAACGAAAAACTGTTTTTT. Amino acids: CASRINIANEKLFF.

This clone was recorded once. The chain carries TRBV28 and TRBJ2-1, with 9 bases identical to TRBD1. Germline V gene lookup returns CDR1 MDHEN and CDR2 SYDVKM. This CDR3 has 15 amino acids. Trimming took 6 bases from V and 4 from J; bases not matched to a gene: 7. CDR3 amino acids: CASSRDRVGYNEQFF. Here the CDR3 DNA reads TGTGCCAGCAGCCGGGACAGGGTAGGATACAATGAGCAGTTCTTC.

J is TRBJ1-2 and V is TRBV7-8; D gene unclear. The V and J ends lost 5 bases and 4 bases respectively, with 11 bases between them. Germline V gene lookup returns CDR1 SGHVS and CDR2 FQNEAQ. The CDR3 runs 13 residues. CDR3 amino acids: CASSRGRAYGYTF. CDR3 sequence (DNA): TGTGCCAGCAGCCGCGGGAGGGCCTATGGCTACACCTTC. The full variable domain, completed using reference TRBV7-8 and TRBJ1-2, is GAGVSQSPRYKVAKRGQDVALRCDPISGHVSLFWYQQALGQGPEFLTYFQNEAQLDKSGLPSDRFFAERPEGSVSTLKIQRTQQEDSAVYLCASSRGRAYGYTFGSGTRLTVV.

This chain joins TRBV6-5 and TRBJ1-4, with 9 positions matching TRBD1. Germline loops: CDR1 MNHEY, CDR2 SVGAGI. The V and J ends lost 2 bases and 6 bases, in that order; junction bases with no gene match: 4. CDR3 length: 15 residues. DNA for the CDR3: TGTGCCAGCAGTTACGGAGGGACAGGGCATGAAAAACTGTTTTTT. Encoded protein: CASSYGGTGHEKLFF.

This sequence joins TRBV6-2 or TRBV6-3 and TRBJ2-7; 7 positions agree with TRBD2. Germline values: CDR1 MNHEY, CDR2 SVGEGT. The V segment lost 2 bases and the J segment 4 bases; nucleotides outside the gene matches: 8. The CDR3 contains 15 residues. DNA of the CDR3: TGTGCCAGCAGTTACGCGAGCGGGGTTCTTTACGAGCAGTACTTC. This encodes CASSYASGVLYEQYF.

J is TRBJ1-6 and V is TRBV27; 8 bases map to TRBD1. Germline V gene data show CDR1 as MNHEY and CDR2 as SMNVEV (reference sequence). The length of the CDR3 is 17 residues. After removal of 5 bases from V and 2 bases from J, the junction contained 8 bases not matched to a gene. CDR3 sequence reads: CASSRGQGGAYNSPLHF. CDR3 DNA sequence: TGTGCCAGCAGTAGAGGACAGGGAGGAGCCTATAATTCACCCCTCCACTTT.

V usage is TRBV4-1 and J usage is TRBJ2-1; 8 bases are a match to TRBD2. Germline values: CDR1 MGHRA, CDR2 YSYEKL. J was trimmed by 4 bases and V by 1 base; bases with no gene match: 6. This CDR3 region has 16 residues. CDR3 bases: TGCGCCAGCAGCCAAGTAGGAGCGGGGGTGTACAATGAGCAGTTCTTC. Amino acid sequence: CASSQVGAGVYNEQFF.

The chain employs TRBV5-4 and TRBJ1-2; 7 bases agree with TRBD1. After removal of 4 bases from V and 3 bases from J, the junction contained 6 bases not matched to a gene. The CDR3 is 14 amino acids. Germline CDR1 is SGHNT and CDR2 is YYREEE (reference sequence). Here the CDR3 DNA reads TGTGCCAGCAGCAGATCGGGACAGCACTATGGCTACACCTTC. This encodes CASSRSGQHYGYTF.

The chain combines TRBV6-5 with TRBJ2-7; 7 nucleotides align to TRBD1. CDR3 size: 15 residues. Germline assignment: CDR1 MNHEY and CDR2 SVGAGI. Trimming removed 6 bases from V and 3 bases from J; junction bases left unmatched: 11. CDR3 nucleotides: TGTGCCAGCAGCAAGTTATTAGGACAGGACTACGAGCAGTACTTC. Encoded protein: CASSKLLGQDYEQYF.

This clone was detected only once. The gene calls are TRBV3-1 (or the pseudogene TRBV3-2) and TRBJ2-7, with 9 bases aligning to TRBD1. There are 16 residues in the CDR3. With 1 base clipped from V and 2 bases from J, the junction kept 6 bases outside the gene matches. Germline V CDR1 and CDR2: LGHDT, YNNKEL (reference sequence). The CDR3: CASSQGAGTGTYEQYF. CDR3 nucleotides: TGTGCCAGCAGCCAAGGGGCAGGGACAGGGACCTACGAGCAGTACTTC.

The chain uses TRBV29-1 and TRBJ1-1; 9 bases align to TRBD1. Trimming cost V 3 bases and J 6 bases; bases outside gene matches: 2. Germline CDR1 is SQVTM and CDR2 is ANQGSEA. This CDR3 comprises 12 residues. CDR3 DNA: TGCAGCGTTGAGGGGACAGGGCCTGAAGCTTTCTTT. It translates to CSVEGTGPEAFF.

The chain couples TRBV14 to TRBJ2-7; a weak D match, TRBD1 (6 bases). Germline V lookup: CDR1 SGHDN, CDR2 FVKESK. V was cut by 4 bases and J by 2 bases, with 18 bases left in between. CDR3 length: 16 amino acids. The CDR3 loop reads CASSLNWGTGTYEQYF. CDR3 nucleotides: TGTGCCAGCAGCCTCAACTGGGGAACAGGGACCTACGAGCAGTACTTC.

The chain employs TRBV10-3 and TRBJ2-3; TRBD2 matches 8 bases. The CDR3 has 16 amino acids. Germline values: CDR1 ENHRY, CDR2 SYGVKD. V was pared by 6 bases and J by 6 bases, with 14 bases of the junction left unmatched. CDR3 in amino acids: CAISPSGSSEADTQYF. As DNA, the CDR3 is TGTGCCATCAGCCCTAGCGGGTCTTCCGAGGCGGATACGCAGTATTTT.

DNA for the CDR3: TGCAGCGGGGGGCAGGGAAACCTTCATGGCTACACCTTC. Protein sequence: CSGGQGNLHGYTF. The genes are TRBV29-1 and TRBJ1-2, with D perhaps TRBD1 (6 bases). The CDR3 runs 13 residues. V shed 7 bases and J shed 6 bases, with 18 bases lying between them. Looked up from germline, CDR1 is SQVTM and CDR2 is ANQGSEA.

The rearrangement links TRBV10-3 to TRBJ1-1, with D tentatively TRBD1 (5 bases). The CDR3 is made up of 14 amino acids. Trimming cost V 3 bases and J 4 bases, with 12 bases left between them. Germline V lookup: CDR1 ENHRY, CDR2 SYGVKD. CDR3 DNA: TGTGCCATCAGTGACCCGGGGGGGTCCACTGAAGCTTTCTTT. Translating gives CAISDPGGSTEAFF.

This clone was observed once. The rearrangement joins TRBV27 to TRBJ1-2, with TRBD1 identical over 11 bases. Germline V gene sequence: CDR1 MNHEY, CDR2 SMNVEV (reference sequence). The J segment lost 0 bases and the V segment lost 6 bases, leaving 9 bases of the junction unmatched. The CDR3 extends over 17 amino acids. CDR3 in amino acids: CASSHGQGAPSNYGYTF. Here the CDR3 DNA reads TGTGCCAGCAGCCACGGACAGGGGGCTCCCTCTAACTATGGCTACACCTTC.